A single sample gave rise to the 24 T cell receptor beta chains below, sequenced in a study of shared clonotypes between healthy human individuals. CD45RO-negative, CCR7-positively selected cells formed the naive CD8 fraction, excluding terminally differentiated effector memory CD45RA+ cells. Profiled with immunoSEQ multiplex PCR; TCRdb holds only in-frame clones, not every one. The table lists a few million clones, 93% of them singletons, with about 1.7% in the top ten. Sequenced input: naive CD8+ T cells from PBMCs. The origin of the receptors is a man aged 18 to 30 in good health. Some clones in this sample may be carry-over from other donors' samples.

The V call is TRBV5-6, the J call TRBJ2-7; the match to TRBD2 covers 9 bases. The germline V gene has CDR1 SGHDT and CDR2 YYEEEE. The J segment lost 6 bases and the V segment lost 0 bases, leaving 7 bases of the junction unmatched. The CDR3 loop spans 15 amino acids. The CDR3 protein is CASSLGWREGSEQYF. CDR3 in DNA: TGTGCCAGCAGCTTGGGTTGGCGGGAGGGTTCCGAGCAGTACTTC.

The chain links TRBV28 to TRBJ2-1; 8 positions agree with TRBD2. This CDR3 region has 17 residues. V trimming: 4 bases; J trimming: 3 bases; junction bases outside the gene matches: 11. CDR1 is MDHEN, CDR2 SYDVKM, per germline. The CDR3 DNA sequence: TGTGCCAGCAGTTGGACTGGTGTAGCGGGAATCTACAATGAGCAGTTCTTC. Residues: CASSWTGVAGIYNEQFF. Full variable domain (rest looked up from reference TRBV28 and TRBJ2-1): DVKVTQSSRYLVKRTGEKVFLECVQDMDHENMFWYRQDPGLGLRLIYFSYDVKMKEKGDIPEGYSVSREKKERFSLILESASTNQTSMYLCASSWTGVAGIYNEQFFGPGTRLTVL.

The chain links TRBV5-1 to TRBJ2-2; 10 positions match TRBD2. V trimming: 3 bases; J trimming: 4 bases; junction bases outside the gene matches: 3. The CDR3 covers 15 residues. The germline gives CDR1 SGHRS, CDR2 YFSETQ. The CDR3 sequence: CASSWRTSGTGELFF. Here the CDR3 DNA reads TGCGCCAGCAGCTGGCGGACTAGCGGCACCGGGGAGCTGTTTTTT.

V usage is TRBV27 and J usage is TRBJ2-7; TRBD2 agrees at 13 bases. The germline CDR1 and CDR2 sequences are MNHEY and SMNVEV (reference sequence). The CDR3 spans 18 residues. The junction had 7 bases not matched to a gene; V was cut back by 0 bases and J by 2 bases. The CDR3 coding sequence is TGTGCCAGCAGTTTATCAGGACTAGCGGGAGCCCCTACCTACGAGCAGTACTTC. This codes for CASSLSGLAGAPTYEQYF.

This rearrangement joins TRBV27 to TRBJ1-2; 9 bases fit TRBD1. CDR3 length: 14 residues. CDR1 and CDR2 from the germline V gene are MNHEY and SMNVEV (reference sequence). V lost 4 bases to trimming and J lost 4 bases; unmatched junction nucleotides: 4. As DNA, the CDR3 is TGTGCCAGCAGTTACGGACAGGGGAGCTATGGCTACACCTTC. It encodes CASSYGQGSYGYTF.

The V and J genes are TRBV7-8 and TRBJ2-7, with TRBD1 matching over 9 bases. Looked up from germline, CDR1 is SGHVS and CDR2 is FQNEAQ. The J segment lost 0 bases and the V segment lost 6 bases, leaving 3 bases of the junction unmatched. CDR3 length equals 14 residues. Here the CDR3 reads CASRPGQGSYEQYF. The DNA of the CDR3 is TGTGCCAGCAGACCGGGACAGGGCTCCTACGAGCAGTACTTC. The whole variable domain, remainder taken from reference TRBV7-8 and TRBJ2-7, is GAGVSQSPRYKVAKRGQDVALRCDPISGHVSLFWYQQALGQGPEFLTYFQNEAQLDKSGLPSDRFFAERPEGSVSTLKIQRTQQEDSAVYLCASRPGQGSYEQYFGPGTRLTVT.

A remark on this clone: Other DNA sequences of this sample code for an identical CDR3. V is TRBV7-8 and J is TRBJ2-7, with no clear D. Germline values: CDR1 SGHVS, CDR2 FQNEAQ. The CDR3 covers 12 residues. V lost 9 bases, J lost 2 bases, and 11 bases lay in between. The CDR3 loop is CASSPSTYEQYF. In nucleotides, the CDR3 is TGTGCCAGTTCTCCGTCGACCTACGAGCAGTACTTC.

Of note for this clone: Other DNA sequences in the sample encode the same CDR3. The chain uses TRBV27 and TRBJ2-7; D is unresolved. The CDR3 covers 14 residues. V was trimmed by 3 bases and J by 2 bases, leaving 11 bases between them. CDR1 is MNHEY, CDR2 SMNVEV, per germline (reference sequence). The CDR3 spells CASSLSSGTYEQYF. CDR3 nucleotide sequence: TGTGCCAGCAGTTTGTCGTCTGGAACCTACGAGCAGTACTTC.

V usage is TRBV4-3 and J usage is TRBJ2-1; 8 bases are shared with TRBD1. The CDR3 is 16 residues long. V trimming: 1 base; J trimming: 8 bases; junction bases outside the gene matches: 10. Germline V gives CDR1 LGHNA, CDR2 YSLEER. The DNA for the CDR3 is TGCGCCAGCAGCCAAGTGTATGGGACAGGTTATGATGAGCAGTTCTTC. It yields the protein CASSQVYGTGYDEQFF.

The chain is built from TRBV29-1 and TRBJ2-3; tentative D call: TRBD2 (5 bases). The CDR3 length is 15 residues. The V and J ends lost 3 bases and 0 bases respectively, with 13 bases between them. In germline, CDR1 is SQVTM, CDR2 ANQGSEA. CDR3 region: CSVDFGGRSTDTQYF. Here the CDR3 DNA reads TGCAGCGTTGATTTTGGAGGCAGAAGCACAGATACGCAGTATTTT.

The chain has TRBV9 and TRBJ2-7; D gene uncertain. Trimming cost V 4 bases and J 0 bases, with 11 bases left between them. CDR3 length equals 14 residues. Germline-derived CDR1 and CDR2 are SGDLS and YYNGEE. The CDR3 spells CASSKYSSSYEQYF. DNA for the CDR3: TGTGCCAGCAGCAAATACAGCAGCTCCTACGAGCAGTACTTC.

The chain carries TRBV7-9 and TRBJ2-3; no clear D gene. Germline CDR1 and CDR2: SEHNR and FQNEAQ (reference sequence). V dropped 5 bases and J dropped 14 bases, with 17 bases sitting between them. The CDR3 spans 12 residues. The CDR3 here is CASSLEFTSWYF. The CDR3 DNA sequence: TGTGCCAGCAGCCTAGAGTTCACAAGTTGGTATTTT.

The CDR3 region has the DNA TGCGCCAGCAGCTTTGAACCGGGACAGCCGTACAATGAGCAGTTCTTC. Its translation: CASSFEPGQPYNEQFF. The V call is TRBV5-1, the J call TRBJ2-1, with 7 bases lining up with TRBD1. J was trimmed by 4 bases and V by 2 bases; bases with no gene match: 9. The germline V gene encodes CDR1 SGHRS and CDR2 YFSETQ. There are 16 residues in the CDR3.

The chain recombines TRBV4-1 with TRBJ2-3; TRBD2 matches 7 bases. The V gene end was trimmed by 0 bases and the J gene end by 3 bases; junction bases not matched to a gene: 9. The CDR3 runs 17 residues. The V gene's germline CDR1 is MGHRA and CDR2 YSYEKL. As DNA, the CDR3 is TGCGCCAGCAGCCAAGAACCGACCCAAGCGGGAACAGATACGCAGTATTTT. Its translation: CASSQEPTQAGTDTQYF.

This clone was observed a few times. The identical CDR3 is also encoded by other nucleotide sequences in the sample. The J gene is TRBJ2-7, the V gene TRBV19, with a tentative D call TRBD2 (6 bases). V was trimmed by 3 bases and J by 6 bases, leaving 6 bases between them. CDR1 is LNHDA and CDR2 is SQIVND in the germline V gene (reference sequence). CDR3 size: 11 residues. The CDR3: CASSIGSEQYF. DNA for the CDR3: TGTGCCAGTAGTATCGGGAGCGAGCAGTACTTC.

This clone was found once. The chain links TRBV4-1 to TRBJ2-1, with 10 bases that match TRBD2. The junction had 12 bases not matched to a gene; V was cut back by 6 bases and J by 7 bases. The germline V gene has CDR1 MGHRA and CDR2 YSYEKL. This CDR3 has 16 amino acids. Written as DNA, the CDR3 is TGCGCCAGCAGGCCTTTTGGAGCGGGAGGGCAGAATGAGCAGTTCTTC. Translating it yields CASRPFGAGGQNEQFF.

This clone was found once. The chain is built from TRBV11-2 and TRBJ2-7; a possible D gene is TRBD2 (6 bases). Trimming left V 1 base short and J 3 bases short, with 13 bases between. The germline V gene encodes CDR1 SGHAT and CDR2 FQNNGV. The CDR3 has 15 residues. The CDR3: CASSLGAGLFYEQYF. The CDR3 nucleotides are TGTGCCAGCAGCTTAGGAGCGGGTCTTTTCTACGAGCAGTACTTC.

The rearrangement links TRBV28 to TRBJ1-2; D is possibly TRBD1 (5 bases). The CDR3 extends over 15 amino acids. The ends were cut back, 1 base at V and 7 bases at J, with 16 bases in the middle. The V gene's germline CDR1 is MDHEN and CDR2 SYDVKM. CDR3 sequence (DNA): TGTGCCAGCAGTTTATTTGGGCAGGGCAGAGGTGGCTACACCTTC. Translation: CASSLFGQGRGGYTF.

The gene calls are TRBV7-9 and TRBJ2-5, with 10 bases lining up with TRBD1. Germline CDR1 is SEHNR and CDR2 is FQNEAQ (reference sequence). This CDR3 region has 18 residues. Trimming cost V 1 base and J 1 base; bases outside gene matches: 9. CDR3 region: CASSLVHIGQGVQETQYF. CDR3 sequence (DNA): TGTGCCAGCAGCTTAGTCCATATTGGACAGGGGGTCCAAGAGACCCAGTACTTC.

This chain connects TRBV5-1 to TRBJ2-1, with D uncertain. Looked up from germline, CDR1 is SGHRS and CDR2 is YFSETQ. The length of the CDR3 is 13 residues. V lost 2 bases and J 8 bases, leaving 11 bases between the germline ends. This chain's CDR3 is CASSLRVQDEQFF. In nucleotides, the CDR3 is TGCGCCAGCAGCTTAAGGGTCCAGGATGAGCAGTTCTTC.

This chain connects TRBV30 to TRBJ1-4; D gene unclear. Trimming removed 2 bases at V and 5 bases at J, with 21 bases between. CDR1 and CDR2 (germline): GTSNPN, SVGIG (reference sequence). The CDR3 is 17 amino acids. The CDR3 nucleotides read TGTGCCTGGAGTACAGAAGGAAGGTCGGGCACGAATGAAAAACTGTTTTTT. The encoded protein is CAWSTEGRSGTNEKLFF.

The rearrangement joins TRBV7-9 to TRBJ2-7; D possibly uses TRBD1 or TRBD2 (5 bases each). The CDR3 covers 18 residues. Trimming removed 5 bases from V and 0 bases from J, with 23 bases in between. Germline lookup yields CDR1 SEHNR and CDR2 FQNEAQ (reference sequence). The DNA of the CDR3 is TGTGCCAGCAGCCGTTTTCCGGGGCTCTACTGTAGCTCCTACGAGCAGTACTTC. Its protein product is CASSRFPGLYCSSYEQYF.

V and J are TRBV10-3 and TRBJ2-7; 7 bases are shared with TRBD2. Germline V gene data show CDR1 as ENHRY and CDR2 as SYGVKD. The CDR3 loop spans 15 amino acids. V dropped 3 bases and J dropped 0; count of bases not matched to a gene: 5. The CDR3, as DNA: TGTGCCATCAGTGAACCTTCTAGCGGCTCCTACGAGCAGTACTTC. Translating gives CAISEPSSGSYEQYF.

This clone occurred once. This chain links TRBV4-1 with TRBJ2-6; 10 bases agree with TRBD1. Per germline, CDR1 MGHRA and CDR2 YSYEKL. This CDR3 is 21 amino acids long. V trimming: 1 base; J trimming: 0 bases; junction bases outside the gene matches: 12. This CDR3 is CASSQASLGTGVLSGANVLTF. The CDR3 DNA follows: TGCGCCAGCAGCCAAGCCTCTTTGGGGACAGGGGTCCTCTCTGGGGCCAACGTCCTGACTTTC.